What follows are 13 T cell receptor beta chains derived from one specimen sequenced in a study of Ad26.COV2.S vaccination and SARS-CoV-2 variants. Some clones are missing from TCRdb's copy, which holds only in-frame ones; the method was immunoSEQ multiplex PCR. The sample lists 97,000 or so clones, roughly 80% occurring once. Sequencing used peripheral blood, obtained after recovery from COVID-19. The receptors derive from a human donor who had recovered from COVID-19.

The chain joins TRBV7-9 to TRBJ1-1; TRBD1 agrees at 7 bases. CDR1 and CDR2 from the germline V gene are SEHNR and FQNEAQ (reference sequence). V lost 1 base, J lost 7 bases, and 6 bases stayed unmatched. The CDR3 length is 14 residues. CDR3 amino acids: CASSLGLGDSEAFF. For the CDR3, the DNA is TGTGCCAGCAGCTTAGGTCTTGGGGACAGTGAAGCTTTCTTT.

The chain combines TRBV6-5 with TRBJ2-7; a weak D match, TRBD1 (5 bases). V lost 7 bases, J lost 0 bases, and 16 bases lay in between. This CDR3 contains 15 residues. The germline V gene encodes CDR1 MNHEY and CDR2 SVGAGI. CDR3 DNA: TGTGCCAGCACCCTCACCCGACAGAGCTCCTACGAGCAGTACTTC. Its translation: CASTLTRQSSYEQYF.

The chain employs TRBV7-3 and TRBJ2-2; tentatively, D is TRBD1 or TRBD2 (5 bases each). CDR3 length equals 17 residues. Trimming left V 5 bases short and J 1 base short, with 17 bases between. Germline CDR1 is SGHTA and CDR2 is FQGTGA. The CDR3 loop is CASSTSGASGNTGELFF. The CDR3 bases are TGTGCCAGCAGCACTTCCGGGGCAAGCGGGAACACCGGGGAGCTGTTTTTT.

This rearrangement joins TRBV28 to TRBJ2-7; D possibly corresponds to TRBD2 (6 bases). The CDR3 loop spans 14 amino acids. The germline V and J ends were trimmed by 2 bases and 3 bases, with 11 bases remaining between them. Germline assignment: CDR1 MDHEN and CDR2 SYDVKM. CDR3 region: CASSLRTGVYEQYF. CDR3 nucleotides: TGTGCCAGCAGTTTACGAACGGGGGTCTACGAGCAGTACTTC.

This chain connects TRBV5-4 to TRBJ2-1, with D maybe TRBD1 (6 bases). Trimming cost V 2 bases and J 2 bases, with 11 bases left between them. CDR1 and CDR2 (germline): SGHNT, YYREEE (reference sequence). The CDR3 sequence is 15 residues long. The CDR3 is CASSLRTAPYNEQFF. The CDR3 DNA is TGTGCCAGCAGCTTAAGGACAGCACCCTACAATGAGCAGTTCTTC.

On this clone itself: At one end the junction does not follow the germline gene, possibly because of a read error. The chain has TRBV5-1 and TRBJ2-2; D might be TRBD2 (5 bases). This CDR3 has 14 amino acids. Germline V gives CDR1 SGHRS, CDR2 YFSETQ. The CDR3 sequence is CASGFPSNTGELFF. CDR3 DNA sequence: TGCGCCAGCGGCTTCCCTAGCAACACCGGGGAGCTGTTTTTT. Full variable domain (rest looked up from reference TRBV5-1 and TRBJ2-2): KAGVTQTPRYLIKTRGQQVTLSCSPISGHRSVSWYQQTPGQGLQFLFEYFSETQRNKGNFPGRFSGRQFSNSRSEMNVSTLELGDSALYLCASGFPSNTGELFFGEGSRLTVL.

CDR3 protein: CASSQDKKGAWGYTF. CDR3 sequence (DNA): TGTGCCAGCAGCCAAGATAAAAAGGGGGCTTGGGGCTACACCTTC. J is TRBJ1-2 and V is TRBV3-1 (or the pseudogene TRBV3-2), with 7 bases fitting TRBD1. V gave up 0 bases and J gave up 8 bases; unmatched junction bases: 9. The germline gives CDR1 LGHDT, CDR2 YNNKEL (reference sequence). The CDR3 runs to 15 residues.

The chain combines TRBV2 with TRBJ2-5; 8 bases are a match to TRBD2. Germline values: CDR1 SNHLY, CDR2 FYNNEI. V gave up 5 bases and J gave up 5 bases; unmatched junction bases: 4. The CDR3 spans 13 residues. The CDR3 reads CASSRLAKETQYF. CDR3 nucleotide sequence: TGTGCCAGCAGTCGACTAGCGAAGGAGACCCAGTACTTC. Supplemented by reference TRBV2 and TRBJ2-5, the full variable domain reads EPEVTQTPSHQVTQMGQEVILRCVPISNHLYFYWYRQILGQKVEFLVSFYNNEISEKSEIFDDQFSVERPDGSNFTLKIRSTKLEDSAMYFCASSRLAKETQYFGPGTRLLVL.

V usage is TRBV3-1 (or the pseudogene TRBV3-2) and J usage is TRBJ2-2, with 7 bases identical to TRBD1. The germline V gene encodes CDR1 LGHDT and CDR2 YNNKEL (reference sequence). The J segment lost 6 bases and the V segment lost 1 base, leaving 5 bases of the junction unmatched. The CDR3 spans 15 residues. The CDR3 reads CASSQGDRASGELFF. The CDR3 DNA reads as TGTGCCAGCAGCCAAGGTGACAGGGCCTCCGGGGAGCTGTTTTTT.

The rearrangement joins TRBV18 to TRBJ2-1; 11 bases line up with TRBD2. The CDR3 loop spans 14 amino acids. With V trimmed by 3 bases and J by 8 bases, 3 bases remained unmatched. Germline V CDR1 and CDR2: KGHSH, LQKENI. CDR3 sequence reads: CASSPLAGGHEQFF. CDR3 nucleotide sequence: TGTGCCAGCTCACCGCTAGCGGGGGGTCATGAGCAGTTCTTC.

The V and J genes are TRBV19 and TRBJ2-6, with D unresolved. Germline CDR1 and CDR2: LNHDA and SQIVND (reference sequence). The CDR3 length is 16 residues. The germline V and J ends were trimmed by 3 bases and 0 bases, with 9 bases remaining between them. CDR3: CASSIGRASGANVLTF. The CDR3, as DNA: TGTGCCAGTAGTATTGGTAGGGCCTCTGGGGCCAACGTCCTGACTTTC.

The gene calls are TRBV18 and TRBJ2-3; D possibly corresponds to TRBD2 (6 bases). This CDR3 is 15 amino acids long. Germline V CDR1 and CDR2: KGHSH, LQKENI. The V end was cut by 2 bases, the J end by 2 bases, with 11 bases between. The CDR3 sequence: CASSPVAGNTDTQYF. The CDR3 region has the DNA TGTGCCAGCTCACCAGTCGCGGGGAACACAGATACGCAGTATTTT.

This clone was counted between two and nine times. This chain joins TRBV7-9 and TRBJ1-2; D is possibly TRBD1 (5 bases). Trimming took off 1 base at V and 7 bases at J, with 10 bases between the two ends. This CDR3 is 13 amino acids long. Germline CDR1 and CDR2: SEHNR and FQNEAQ (reference sequence). The CDR3 bases are TGTGCCAGCAGCTTAGTGACAGTTAGTGGCTACACCTTC. It yields the protein CASSLVTVSGYTF.